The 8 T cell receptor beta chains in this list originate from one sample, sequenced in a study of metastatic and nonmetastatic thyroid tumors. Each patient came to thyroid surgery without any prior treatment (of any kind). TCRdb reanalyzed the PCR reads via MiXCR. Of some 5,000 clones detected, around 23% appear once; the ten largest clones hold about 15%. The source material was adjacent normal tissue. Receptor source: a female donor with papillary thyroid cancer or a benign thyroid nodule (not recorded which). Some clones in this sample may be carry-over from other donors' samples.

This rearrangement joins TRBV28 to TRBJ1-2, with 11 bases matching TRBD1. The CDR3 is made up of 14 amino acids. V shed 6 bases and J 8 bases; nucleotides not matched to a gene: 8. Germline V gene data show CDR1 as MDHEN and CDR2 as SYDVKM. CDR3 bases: TGTGCCAGCAGCCGCGATGGGACAGGGGGAGGCTACACCTTC. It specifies CASSRDGTGGGYTF.

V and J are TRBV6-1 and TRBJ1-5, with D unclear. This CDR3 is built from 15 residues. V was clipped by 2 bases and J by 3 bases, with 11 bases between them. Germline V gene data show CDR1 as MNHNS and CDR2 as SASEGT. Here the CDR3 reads CASSEWAQNNQPQHF. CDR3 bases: TGTGCCAGCAGTGAATGGGCACAGAACAATCAGCCCCAGCATTTT.

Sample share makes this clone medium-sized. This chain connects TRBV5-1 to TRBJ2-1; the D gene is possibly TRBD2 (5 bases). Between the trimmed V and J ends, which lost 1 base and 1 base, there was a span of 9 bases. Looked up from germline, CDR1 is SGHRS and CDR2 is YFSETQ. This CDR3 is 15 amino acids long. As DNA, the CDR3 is TGCGCCAGCAGCTTGCATCGGACTTCCTACAATGAGCAGTTCTTC. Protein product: CASSLHRTSYNEQFF.

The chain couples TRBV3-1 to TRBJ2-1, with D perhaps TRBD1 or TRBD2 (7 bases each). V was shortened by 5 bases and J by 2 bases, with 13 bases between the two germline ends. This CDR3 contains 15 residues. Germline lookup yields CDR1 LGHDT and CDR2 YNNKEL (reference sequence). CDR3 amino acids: CASSVRGGAYNEQFF. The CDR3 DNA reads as TGTGCCAGCAGCGTCAGGGGGGGTGCCTACAATGAGCAGTTCTTC.

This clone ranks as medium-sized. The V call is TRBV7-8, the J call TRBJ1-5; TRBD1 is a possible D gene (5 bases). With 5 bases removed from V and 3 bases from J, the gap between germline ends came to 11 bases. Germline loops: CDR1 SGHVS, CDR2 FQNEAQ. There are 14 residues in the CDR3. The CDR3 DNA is TGTGCCAGCAGCGTCGACAGCTTCAATCAGCCCCAGCATTTT. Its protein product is CASSVDSFNQPQHF.

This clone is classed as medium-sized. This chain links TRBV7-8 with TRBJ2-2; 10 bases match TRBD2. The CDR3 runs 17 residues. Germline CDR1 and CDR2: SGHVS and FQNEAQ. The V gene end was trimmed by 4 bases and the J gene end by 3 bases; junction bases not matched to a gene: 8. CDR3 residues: CASSWKVAGGHTGELFF. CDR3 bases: TGTGCCAGCAGCTGGAAGGTAGCGGGAGGCCACACCGGGGAGCTGTTTTTT.

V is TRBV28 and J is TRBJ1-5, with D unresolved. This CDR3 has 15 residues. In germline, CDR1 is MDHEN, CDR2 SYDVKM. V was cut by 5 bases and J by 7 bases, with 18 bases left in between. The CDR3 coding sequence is TGTGCCAGCAGTGTAACCGGGAGTTACGGGCAGCCCCAGCATTTT. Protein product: CASSVTGSYGQPQHF.

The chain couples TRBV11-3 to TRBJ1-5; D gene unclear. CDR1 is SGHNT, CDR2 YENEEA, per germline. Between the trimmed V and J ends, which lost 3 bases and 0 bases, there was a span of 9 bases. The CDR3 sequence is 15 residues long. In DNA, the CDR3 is TGTGCCAGCAGCTTTATGGACGGTAGCAATCAGCCCCAGCATTTT. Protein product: CASSFMDGSNQPQHF.